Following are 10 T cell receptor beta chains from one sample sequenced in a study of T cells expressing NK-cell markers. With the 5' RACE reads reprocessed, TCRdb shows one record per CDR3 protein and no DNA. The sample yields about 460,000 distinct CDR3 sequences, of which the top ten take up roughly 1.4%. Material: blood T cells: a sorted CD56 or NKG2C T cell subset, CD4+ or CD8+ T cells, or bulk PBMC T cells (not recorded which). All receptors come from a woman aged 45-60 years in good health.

CDR3 residues: CASSSGQGKAFF. The chain has TRBV5-6 and TRBJ1-1; TCRdb reports TRBD1, a call that lacks DNA to check it against. Germline V lookup: CDR1 SGHDT, CDR2 YYEEEE. The CDR3 covers 12 residues.

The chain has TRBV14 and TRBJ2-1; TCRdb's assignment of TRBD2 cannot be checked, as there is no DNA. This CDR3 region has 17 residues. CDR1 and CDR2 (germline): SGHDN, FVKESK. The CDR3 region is CASSHSRPGLGYNEQFF. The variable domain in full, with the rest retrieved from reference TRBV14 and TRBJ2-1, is EAGVTQFPSHSVIEKGQTVTLRCDPISGHDNLYWYRRVMGKEIKFLLHFVKESKQDESGMPNNRFLAERTGGTYSTLKVQPAELEDSGVYFCASSHSRPGLGYNEQFFGPGTRLTVL.

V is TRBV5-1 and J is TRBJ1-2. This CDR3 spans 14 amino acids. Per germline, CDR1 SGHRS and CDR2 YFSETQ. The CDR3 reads CASSLDRQNYGYTF.

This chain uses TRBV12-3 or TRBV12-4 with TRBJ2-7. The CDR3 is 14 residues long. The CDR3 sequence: CASSVLGGNYEQYF.

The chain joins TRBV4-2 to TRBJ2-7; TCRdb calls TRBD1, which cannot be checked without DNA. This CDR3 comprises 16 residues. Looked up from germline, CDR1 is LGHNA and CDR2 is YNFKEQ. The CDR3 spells CASSQERGGSGYEQYF.

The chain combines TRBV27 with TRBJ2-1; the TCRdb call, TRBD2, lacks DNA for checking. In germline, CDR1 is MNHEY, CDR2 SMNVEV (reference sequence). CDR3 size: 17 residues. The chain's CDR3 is CASSLSSRTSGYNEQFF.

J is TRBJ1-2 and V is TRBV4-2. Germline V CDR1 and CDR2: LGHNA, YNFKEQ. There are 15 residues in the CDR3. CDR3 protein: CASSQDGSTFYGYTF.

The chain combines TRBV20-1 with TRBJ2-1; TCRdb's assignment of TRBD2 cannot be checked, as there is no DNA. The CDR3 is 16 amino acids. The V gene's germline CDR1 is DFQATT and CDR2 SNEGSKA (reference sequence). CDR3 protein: CSARGILAVPYNEQFF.

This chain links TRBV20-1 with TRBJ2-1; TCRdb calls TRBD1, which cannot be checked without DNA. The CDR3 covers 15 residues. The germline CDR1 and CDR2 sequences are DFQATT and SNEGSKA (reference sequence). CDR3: CSAGLPEGPENEQFF.

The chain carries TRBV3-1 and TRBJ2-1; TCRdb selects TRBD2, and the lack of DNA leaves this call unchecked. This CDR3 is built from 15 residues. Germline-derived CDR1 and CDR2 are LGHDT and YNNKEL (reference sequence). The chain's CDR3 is CASSQQTAGVHEQFF.